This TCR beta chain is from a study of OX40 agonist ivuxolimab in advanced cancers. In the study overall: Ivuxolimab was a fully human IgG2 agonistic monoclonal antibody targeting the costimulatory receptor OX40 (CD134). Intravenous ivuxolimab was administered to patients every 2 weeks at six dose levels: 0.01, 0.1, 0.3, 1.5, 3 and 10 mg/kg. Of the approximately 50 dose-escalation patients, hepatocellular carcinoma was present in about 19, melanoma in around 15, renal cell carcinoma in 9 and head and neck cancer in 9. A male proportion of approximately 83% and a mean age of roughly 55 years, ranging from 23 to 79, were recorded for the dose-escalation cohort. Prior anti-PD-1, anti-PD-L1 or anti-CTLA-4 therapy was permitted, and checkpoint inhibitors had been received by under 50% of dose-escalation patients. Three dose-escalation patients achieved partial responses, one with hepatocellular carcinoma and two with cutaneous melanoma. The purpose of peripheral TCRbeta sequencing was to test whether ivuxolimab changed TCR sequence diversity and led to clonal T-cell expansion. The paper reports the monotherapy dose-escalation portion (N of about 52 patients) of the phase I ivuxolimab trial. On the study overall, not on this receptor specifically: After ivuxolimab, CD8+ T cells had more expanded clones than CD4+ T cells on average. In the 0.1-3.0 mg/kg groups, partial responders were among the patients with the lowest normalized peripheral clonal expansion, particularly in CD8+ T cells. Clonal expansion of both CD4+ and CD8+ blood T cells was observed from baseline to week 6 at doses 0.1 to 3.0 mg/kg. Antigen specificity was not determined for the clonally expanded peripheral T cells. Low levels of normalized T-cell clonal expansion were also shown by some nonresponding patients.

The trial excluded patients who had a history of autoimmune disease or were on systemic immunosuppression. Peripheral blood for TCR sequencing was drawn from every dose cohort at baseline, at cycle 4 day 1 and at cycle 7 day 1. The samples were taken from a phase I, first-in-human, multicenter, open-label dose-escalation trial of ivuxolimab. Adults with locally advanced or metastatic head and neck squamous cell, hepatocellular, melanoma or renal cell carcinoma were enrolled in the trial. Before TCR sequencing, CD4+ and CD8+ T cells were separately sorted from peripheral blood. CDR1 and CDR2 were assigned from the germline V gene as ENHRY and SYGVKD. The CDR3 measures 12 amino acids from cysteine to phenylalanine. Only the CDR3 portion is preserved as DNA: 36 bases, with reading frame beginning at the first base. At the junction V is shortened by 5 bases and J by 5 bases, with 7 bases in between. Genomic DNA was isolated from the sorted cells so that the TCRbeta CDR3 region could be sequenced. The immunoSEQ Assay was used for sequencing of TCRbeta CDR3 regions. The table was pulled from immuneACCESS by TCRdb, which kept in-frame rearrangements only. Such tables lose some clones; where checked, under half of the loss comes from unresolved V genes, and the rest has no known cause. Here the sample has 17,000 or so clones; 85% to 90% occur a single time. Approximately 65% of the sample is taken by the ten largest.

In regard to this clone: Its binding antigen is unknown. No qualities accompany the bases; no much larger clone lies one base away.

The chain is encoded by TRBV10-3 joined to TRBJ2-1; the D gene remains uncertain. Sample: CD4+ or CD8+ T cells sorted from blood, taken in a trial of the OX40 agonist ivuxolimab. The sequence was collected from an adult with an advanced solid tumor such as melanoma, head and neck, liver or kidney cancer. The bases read TGTGCCATCAGTCACCCGAACAATGAGCAGTTCTTC. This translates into CAISHPNNEQFF.